This T cell receptor beta chain was found in a study of blood T cell repertoires in COVID-19. Using immunoSEQ multiplex PCR, the repertoire was profiled, and TCRdb retains in-frame clones only, with some absent. In the table there are some 100,000 clones, roughly nine tenths of which are singletons. The CDR3 is 14 residues long. J lost 9 bases, V lost 4 bases, and 9 bases had no gene match. The germline V gene encodes CDR1 LNHDA and CDR2 SQIVND (reference sequence). The clonotype comes from a human donor with active COVID-19. The donor label of this sample is uncertain. Sequencing was carried out using peripheral blood. The chain has TRBV19 and TRBJ2-1, with 7 bases lining up with TRBD1. The CDR3 DNA follows: TGTGCCAGTAGTAGGGACAGTAAAGAGGGTGAGCAGTTCTTC. Protein product: CASSRDSKEGEQFF.